This TCR beta chain was sequenced during a study of blood T cell repertoires in COVID-19. The CDR3 totals 15 residues. Germline CDR1 SGHNT, CDR2 YENEEA. V was pared by 5 bases and J by 2 bases, with 8 bases of the junction left unmatched. TCRdb keeps only in-frame clones here, not all; method: immunoSEQ multiplex PCR. The sample has some 180,000 clones; approximately 80% are singletons. The sequence derives from a human donor in a cohort sampled during active COVID-19. The sample consisted of peripheral blood. J is TRBJ2-5 and V is TRBV11-3; TRBD1 matches 7 bases. In nucleotides, the CDR3 is TGTGCCAGCAGCCTCTCGGGGACAGAGCAAGAGACCCAGTACTTC. Residues: CASSLSGTEQETQYF.